This T cell receptor (beta chain) derives from a study of shared clonotypes between healthy human individuals. General observations from the study: Naive subsets usually exceeded memory subsets in estimated richness. Rarefaction curves obtained for sorted subsets showed sequencing incomplete despite large depth.

To note about this clone: Antigen: not known.

V lost 6 bases and J 10 bases, leaving 15 bases between the germline ends. Germline V gene sequence: CDR1 MNHEY, CDR2 SVGAGI. This CDR3 is 12 amino acids long. Naive CD8 populations comprised CD45RO-negative cells positively selected for CCR7, excluding terminally differentiated effector memory CD45RA+ cells. Sequenced by immunoSEQ multiplex PCR; TCRdb stores in-frame clones only, minus some. The repertoire includes about 2.2 million clones, just over 90% of them detected once, and around 1.7% sits in the top ten. The sequence derives from a young man in good health. Some clones in this sample may be carry-over from other donors' samples. Source material: naive CD8+ T cells from PBMCs. The chain links TRBV6-5 to TRBJ1-1, with D possibly being TRBD1 (6 bases). The CDR3 spells CASRTGGGAAFF. CDR3 DNA sequence: TGTGCCAGCAGGACGGGAGGGGGAGCAGCTTTCTTT.